A single sample gave rise to the 8 T cell receptor beta chains below, sequenced in a study of identical twins. A single record per CDR3 protein comes from TCRdb applying MiXCR to the 5' RACE reads. The data contain more than 250,000 distinct CDR3 sequences, under 9% of them singletons. These data were likewise used in another study, on yellow fever vaccine responses in identical twins.

The source material was memory (CD45RO+) T cells sorted from blood. These receptor sequences come from a woman between 18 and 30 years old in good health.

For the CDR3, the DNA is TGTGCCAGCATAGACAGTCCGAGCTCCTACAATGAGCAGTTCTTC. Amino acid sequence: CASIDSPSSYNEQFF. The chain joins TRBV5-6 to TRBJ2-1; D perhaps matches TRBD1 (5 bases). There are 15 residues in the CDR3. Per the germline V gene, CDR1 is SGHDT and CDR2 is YYEEEE. V was clipped by 6 bases and J by 0 bases, with 13 bases between them.

This clonotype was counted many times. This chain uses TRBV29-1 with TRBJ2-1; 7 bases are a match to TRBD2. Germline assignment: CDR1 SQVTM and CDR2 ANQGSEA. J was trimmed by 0 bases and V by 6 bases; bases with no gene match: 5. The CDR3 extends over 14 amino acids. CDR3 coding DNA: TGCAGCGTCCGAACGGGGGGCTCCTACAATGAGCAGTTCTTC. Translating gives CSVRTGGSYNEQFF.

The chain recombines TRBV19 with TRBJ2-1; 14 nucleotides line up with TRBD2. Unmatched junction bases numbered 2, after V lost 7 bases and J lost 0 bases. The CDR3 sequence is 16 residues long. Germline CDR1 is LNHDA and CDR2 is SQIVND (reference sequence). Here the CDR3 DNA reads TGTGCCAGTAAGGGACTAGCGGGAGACTCCTACAATGAGCAGTTCTTC. Protein product: CASKGLAGDSYNEQFF.

This CDR3 is CSVPDRAGELFF. CDR3 nucleotide sequence: TGCAGCGTTCCAGACAGGGCGGGGGAGCTGTTTTTT. The V gene is TRBV29-1, the J gene TRBJ2-2, with TRBD1 identical over 7 bases. The length of the CDR3 is 12 residues. Trimming cost V 5 bases and J 8 bases; bases outside gene matches: 5. Germline V gene sequence: CDR1 SQVTM, CDR2 ANQGSEA.

This clonotype has a handful of counts. The gene calls are TRBV11-3 and TRBJ2-2; 9 bases fit TRBD2. CDR3 length: 15 amino acids. Germline CDR1 is SGHNT and CDR2 is YENEEA. V was pared by 3 bases and J by 7 bases, with 6 bases of the junction left unmatched. The CDR3 DNA follows: TGTGCCAGCAGCTTTTTAGCGGGAGCGAACGGGGAGCTGTTTTTT. Its protein product is CASSFLAGANGELFF.

The J gene is TRBJ2-1, the V gene TRBV5-1, with TRBD2 identical over 13 bases. With V trimmed by 3 bases and J by 10 bases, 13 bases remained unmatched. Germline assignment: CDR1 SGHRS and CDR2 YFSETQ. The CDR3 extends over 17 amino acids. CDR3 in DNA: TGCGCCAGCAGCTCGGCGCAGTGGACTAGCGGGAGTGGGGAGCAGTTCTTC. Its translation: CASSSAQWTSGSGEQFF.

The table lists this clonotype with a few counts. The rearrangement joins TRBV6-1 to TRBJ2-1; the match to TRBD2 covers 13 bases. V lost 8 bases to trimming and J lost 9 bases; unmatched junction nucleotides: 7. In germline, CDR1 is MNHNS, CDR2 SASEGT. CDR3 length equals 14 residues. CDR3 nucleotides: TGTGCCAGCCAAGGACTAGCGGGGGCCGGTGAGCAGTTCTTC. This encodes CASQGLAGAGEQFF.

This clonotype was detected ten times or more. V usage is TRBV5-1 and J usage is TRBJ2-3; 10 bases align to TRBD2. The germline V gene has CDR1 SGHRS and CDR2 YFSETQ. After removal of 2 bases from V and 2 bases from J, the junction contained 17 bases not matched to a gene. CDR3 length equals 20 residues. CDR3 nucleotide sequence: TGCGCCAGCAGCTTAAGCGGGAGCGGGGGGGCGGACCCCTACACAGATACGCAGTATTTT. It specifies CASSLSGSGGADPYTDTQYF. The full variable domain, rest sourced from reference TRBV5-1 and TRBJ2-3, is KAGVTQTPRYLIKTRGQQVTLSCSPISGHRSVSWYQQTPGQGLQFLFEYFSETQRNKGNFPGRFSGRQFSNSRSEMNVSTLELGDSALYLCASSLSGSGGADPYTDTQYFGPGTRLTVL.